This is a list of T cell receptor beta chains from one sample in a study of T cell clonotyping in hematopoietic cell transplantation. Measured with immunoSEQ multiplex PCR; TCRdb has only the in-frame clones, and not every one. Of about 5,700 clones listed, roughly nine tenths are singletons. Sequencing used peripheral blood mononuclear cells, obtained 100 days after allogeneic stem cell transplant. The origin of the receptors is a female patient aged 50 to 60 who had an allogeneic stem cell transplant from an unrelated donor, so T cells may come from the graft donor. Some clones in this sample may be carry-over from other donors' samples. CDR3s include the opening cysteine and the closing phenylalanine or tryptophan. D genes are given only for firm matches. Only some rows state a clone size, as once, few, many or a class for expanded clones.

v_gene	j_gene	abundance	d_gene	CDR3nt	CDR3aa
TRBV19	TRBJ2-1	-	TRBD1	TGTGCCAGTAGTACAGGGGGCAGCTCCTACAATGAGCAGTTCTTC	CASSTGGSSYNEQFF
TRBV10-2	TRBJ2-7	-	-	TGCGCCAGCAGTGACTCAGGCGGGGACTACGAGCAGTACTTC	CASSDSGGDYEQYF
TRBV6-5	TRBJ2-3	-	TRBD2	TGTGCCAGCAGTCGAAGCGGGGGGGGCACAGATACGCAGTATTTT	CASSRSGGGTDTQYF
TRBV27	TRBJ1-1	-	-	TGTGCCAGCAGTTTCTCAGGGACGAGCAAAGAAGCTTTCTTT	CASSFSGTSKEAFF
TRBV29-1	TRBJ1-1	-	-	TGCAGCGTCGGGGGGGGGCCGAGAACTGAAGCTTTCTTT	CSVGGGPRTEAFF
TRBV28	TRBJ1-5	-	TRBD1	TGTGCCAGCAGTTTTTATACAGGGGGCAATCAGCCCCAGCATTTT	CASSFYTGGNQPQHF
TRBV25-1	TRBJ2-3	-	-	TGTGCCAGCAGTGATCTCACAGATACGCAGTATTTT	CASSDLTDTQYF
TRBV11-2	TRBJ1-6	-	-	TGTGCCAGCAGCTCCCTTCGAGTCTCCTATAATTCACCCCTCCACTTT	CASSSLRVSYNSPLHF
TRBV5-1	TRBJ1-1	-	TRBD1	TGCGCCAGCAGCTTGGGGGACAGGGAACGGACTGAAGCTTTCTTT	CASSLGDRERTEAFF
TRBV7-6	TRBJ2-2	-	TRBD2	TGTGCCAGCAGTCCTGGACTAGCGGGGGGGCTGAACACCGGGGAGCTGTTTTTT	CASSPGLAGGLNTGELFF
TRBV4-1	TRBJ2-1	-	-	TGCGCCAGCAGCCAAACGGGAATCTCCTACAATGAGCAGTTCTTC	CASSQTGISYNEQFF
TRBV30	TRBJ2-7	-	-	TGTGCCTGGAGAGGCAGGACCGACCGCTACGAGCAGTACTTC	CAWRGRTDRYEQYF
TRBV13	TRBJ1-1	-	TRBD1	TGTGCCAGCAGCCCCACCCGACAGGGGGGGGTGAACACTGAAGCTTTCTTT	CASSPTRQGGVNTEAFF
TRBV7-9	TRBJ1-1	-	-	TGTGCCAGCAGCTTAGTTGGCGGGACCGACACTGAAGCTTTCTTT	CASSLVGGTDTEAFF
TRBV7-3	TRBJ1-2	-	TRBD1	TGTGCCAGCCCGACAGGGGGCTATGGCTACACCTTC	CASPTGGYGYTF
TRBV30	TRBJ1-6	once	TRBD1	TGTGCCTGCCCGGGACAGGCGGCCAATTCACCCCTCCACTTT	CACPGQAANSPLHF
TRBV4-2	TRBJ1-2	once	TRBD1	TGTGCCAGCAGCCAAAGGGACAGGGATGTCTATGGCTACACCTTC	CASSQRDRDVYGYTF
TRBV6-5	TRBJ2-7	-	-	TGTGCCAGCAGTTACGTAGACGGAGAGCAGTACTTC	CASSYVDGEQYF
TRBV29-1	TRBJ1-2	-	-	TGCAGCATAACCCCAGGGGCTAACTATGGCTACACCTTC	CSITPGANYGYTF
TRBV30	TRBJ1-5	-	-	TGTGCCTGGAGTGTAGGGTATAGCAATCAGCCCCAGCATTTT	CAWSVGYSNQPQHF
TRBV5-1	TRBJ2-5	-	TRBD2	TGCGCCAGCAGCTTGGAATCTAGCGGGGTAGAGACCCAGTACTTC	CASSLESSGVETQYF
TRBV29-1	TRBJ2-2	-	TRBD2	TGCAGCGCTGCGGGACTAGCGGAGGTCGGGGAGCTGTTTTTT	CSAAGLAEVGELFF
TRBV11-2	TRBJ2-1	-	TRBD2	TGTGCCAGCAGCTCCCTTAGCGGGGGCTCCTACAATGAGCAGTTCTTC	CASSSLSGGSYNEQFF
TRBV7-9	TRBJ2-2	-	-	TGTGCCACCGACCTCCTGGGGCGGGGAAACACCGGGGAGCTGTTTTTT	CATDLLGRGNTGELFF
TRBV7-2	TRBJ2-5	-	TRBD2	TGTGCCAGCAGTCCGGGACCTAGCGGGAGGGCAGGAGAGACCCAGTACTTC	CASSPGPSGRAGETQYF
TRBV5-1	TRBJ1-6	once	-	TGCGCCAGCGAACACCCCCGGGACCTCAATTCACCCCTCCACTTT	CASEHPRDLNSPLHF
TRBV30	TRBJ1-1	-	TRBD1	TGTGCCTGGAGTGTACTCAGGGGGCGGACTGAAGCTTTCTTT	CAWSVLRGRTEAFF
TRBV7-8	TRBJ2-7	-	-	TGTGCCAGCAGCCGCATTCAGGGAGATTCGCCTTACGAGCAGTACTTC	CASSRIQGDSPYEQYF
TRBV7-3	TRBJ2-1	hyperexpanded	-	TGTGCCAGCAGCTACGGTAACAATGAGCAGTTCTTC	CASSYGNNEQFF
TRBV30	TRBJ1-2	few	TRBD1	TGTGCCTGGAGCTATGACAGGGTTGGCTATGGCTACACCTTC	CAWSYDRVGYGYTF
TRBV30	TRBJ2-7	-	-	TGTGCCTGGAGGCCGGACAGCTCCTACGAGCAGTACTTC	CAWRPDSSYEQYF
TRBV12-5	TRBJ2-3	-	-	TGTGCTAGTGGCACGACAGTCACAGATACGCAGTATTTT	CASGTTVTDTQYF